This TCR beta chain was recorded in a study of beta chain features in type 1 diabetes. About the study: Healthy donors and patients showed comparable age, gender and cell yields. Study-wide results and limits: At VDJ recombination sites, type 1 diabetes patients had fewer insertions and more deleted nucleotides. The question left open here concerned HLA type influencing TCRB rearrangement.

This clone has more than one count but fewer than ten. Its antigen is not identified. The CDR3 contains 12 residues. CDR1 and CDR2 (germline): LNHDA, SQIVND (reference sequence). The investigators reverse transcribed all of the isolated RNA, so they sequenced expressed TCRB transcripts. About 3.7 million reads per sample were averaged for naive, central memory and regulatory samples. Only in-frame clones appear in the TCRdb table, and some are missing; sequencing was by immunoSEQ multiplex PCR. Of approximately 150,000 clones detected, 7.5% to 9.5% appear once; the ten largest clones hold about 2.5%. Sequencing used central memory CD4+ T cells from blood. The genes are TRBV19 and TRBJ2-3; D is possibly TRBD2 (6 bases). The clonotype originates from a woman under 30 in good health. The CDR3: CAAGRNTDTQYF. In nucleotides, the CDR3 is TGTGCTGCCGGGAGAAACACAGATACGCAGTATTTT. Variable domain in full (rest from reference TRBV19 and TRBJ2-3): DGGITQSPKYLFRKEGQNVTLSCEQNLNHDAMYWYRQDPGQGLRLIYYSQIVNDFQKGDIAEGYSVSREKKESFPLTVTSAQKNPTAFYLCAAGRNTDTQYFGPGTRLTVL.